This T cell receptor (beta chain) was sequenced in a study of control samples from healthy donors and cancer patients. This clone has just one count. Profiled with immunoSEQ multiplex PCR; TCRdb holds only in-frame clones, not every one. The sample contains approximately 120,000 clones, around 88% of which appear only once. Per germline, CDR1 MNHEY and CDR2 SVGEGT. The CDR3 totals 13 residues. The germline V and J ends were trimmed by 5 bases and 0 bases, with 8 bases remaining between them. The sample consisted of blood. The TCR was taken from a woman in her forties or fifties in good health. The genes are TRBV6-2 or TRBV6-3 and TRBJ2-7, with a weak D call TRBD1 (6 bases). CDR3 in amino acids: CASSTGSSYEQYF. The CDR3 nucleotides read TGTGCCAGCAGTACAGGGAGCTCCTACGAGCAGTACTTC.